The 26 T cell receptor beta chains below come from one sample, sequenced in a study of T cells after yellow fever vaccination. TCRdb itself ran the 5' RACE reads through MiXCR, one entry per CDR3 protein. Of 350,000 to 450,000 distinct CDR3 sequences detected, approximately 18% appear once; the ten largest clones hold about a sixth. Material: PBMCs, obtained before the yellow fever booster vaccination. These receptors were obtained from a young man who received the YFV17D yellow fever vaccine.

This clonotype has just one count. A much more abundant neighbour one base away suggests this may be a read error. This chain joins TRBV29-1 and TRBJ2-3, with 13 positions matching TRBD2. The ends lost 0 bases at V and 4 bases at J; junction bases unmatched: 1. This CDR3 has 15 residues. CDR1 and CDR2 (germline): SQVTM, ANQGSEA. Written as DNA, the CDR3 is TGCAGCGTTGAAGAGACTAGCGGGGGGCCAGATACGCAGTATTTT. The encoded protein is CSVEETSGGPDTQYF.

The table lists this clonotype with many counts. The chain carries TRBV4-2 and TRBJ2-5; D remains ambiguous. Germline lookup yields CDR1 LGHNA and CDR2 YNFKEQ. The V end lost 0 bases, the J end lost 5 bases, and 7 bases lay between the germline ends. This CDR3 is 13 amino acids long. The CDR3 sequence: CASSQDTGETQYF. The CDR3 DNA reads TGTGCCAGCAGCCAAGATACCGGGGAGACCCAGTACTTC.

This clonotype has a handful of counts. The CDR3 reads CAISAAGSYEQYF. CDR3 nucleotide sequence: TGTGCCATCAGCGCGGCCGGCTCCTACGAGCAGTACTTC. The J gene is TRBJ2-7, the V gene TRBV10-3; D uncertain. Trimming removed 6 bases at V and 0 bases at J, with 9 bases between. CDR1 is ENHRY, CDR2 SYGVKD, per germline. This CDR3 has 13 amino acids.

This clonotype was seen only a few times. As DNA, the CDR3 is TGTGCCACCAGCAGCGGGACAGGGGGCGGCTATGGCTACACCTTC. The encoded protein is CATSSGTGGGYGYTF. The rearrangement uses TRBV15 and TRBJ1-2, with 12 bases identical to TRBD1. Germline assignment: CDR1 LNHNV and CDR2 YYDKDF (reference sequence). The CDR3 consists of 15 residues. The junction had 3 bases not matched to a gene; V was cut back by 3 bases and J by 4 bases.

V is TRBV7-3 and J is TRBJ1-6, with TRBD1 identical over 7 bases. From germline, CDR1 is SGHTA and CDR2 FQGTGA. J gave up 7 bases and V 4 bases, and 7 bases lay outside the gene matches. The length of the CDR3 is 15 residues. CDR3 protein: CASSSPGQSNSPLHF. The CDR3 DNA sequence: TGTGCCAGCAGCTCACCGGGACAGTCAAATTCACCCCTCCACTTT.

This clonotype was detected only a few times. J is TRBJ1-1 and V is TRBV20-1; D possibly corresponds to TRBD1 (5 bases). The CDR3 runs 13 residues. CDR1 and CDR2 (germline): DFQATT, SNEGSKA (reference sequence). V was shortened by 4 bases and J by 2 bases, with 11 bases between the two germline ends. CDR3 bases: TGCAGTGCTACCAGGGATTTTAACACTGAAGCTTTCTTT. Amino acid sequence: CSATRDFNTEAFF.

This clonotype was observed a handful of times. The rearrangement joins TRBV10-3 to TRBJ1-4; tentatively, D is TRBD1 (6 bases). Germline-derived CDR1 and CDR2 are ENHRY and SYGVKD. This CDR3 is 16 amino acids long. With 6 bases removed from V and 8 bases from J, the gap between germline ends came to 22 bases. CDR3 coding DNA: TGTGCCATCAGCTCTGGACAGTCCCCAGTGGGAGAAAAACTGTTTTTT. This codes for CAISSGQSPVGEKLFF.

V gene TRBV7-2 combines with J gene TRBJ2-3; the D is unclear. The V end was cut by 1 base, the J end by 6 bases, with 17 bases between. The CDR3 extends over 16 amino acids. The V gene's germline CDR1 is SGHTA and CDR2 FQGNSA. The CDR3 DNA sequence: TGTGCCAGCAGCTTAGTGCCCTCCGACTCCGGGGATACGCAGTATTTT. It specifies CASSLVPSDSGDTQYF.

This clonotype has a handful of counts. This sequence joins TRBV20-1 and TRBJ1-5; TRBD1 aligns across 10 bases. Germline values: CDR1 DFQATT, CDR2 SNEGSKA (reference sequence). Germline trimming cut 6 bases from V and 7 bases from J; bases unmatched to any gene: 3. The CDR3 is made up of 12 amino acids. DNA for the CDR3: TGCAGTGCAGGGACAGGGGTACAGCCCCAGCATTTT. It codes for CSAGTGVQPQHF.

This clonotype was seen a handful of times. The chain links TRBV30 to TRBJ2-3; D is perhaps TRBD1 or TRBD2 (5 bases each). This CDR3 spans 13 amino acids. V was pared by 5 bases and J by 6 bases, with 15 bases between. Per the germline V gene, CDR1 is GTSNPN and CDR2 is SVGIG (reference sequence). Here the CDR3 reads CAWAPWGSDTQYF. In DNA form, the CDR3 reads TGTGCCTGGGCTCCATGGGGGTCGGATACGCAGTATTTT.

The DNA for the CDR3 is TGTGCCAGCAGCTTGATTGGGGATGAAAAACTGTTTTTT. Amino acids: CASSLIGDEKLFF. J is TRBJ1-4 and V is TRBV13, with D unresolved. V was shortened by 3 bases and J by 6 bases, with 8 bases between the two germline ends. The CDR3 is 13 amino acids. Germline assignment: CDR1 PRHDT and CDR2 FYEKMQ (reference sequence). The variable domain in full, completed from reference TRBV13 and TRBJ1-4, reads AAGVIQSPRHLIKEKRETATLKCYPIPRHDTVYWYQQGPGQDPQFLISFYEKMQSDKGSIPDRFSAQQFSDYHSELNMSSLELGDSALYFCASSLIGDEKLFFGSGTQLSVL.

This clonotype was recorded at least ten times. CDR3 nucleotide sequence: TGTGCCAGCAGGCGGGACAGGGGAGAGACCCAGTACTTC. It yields the protein CASRRDRGETQYF. This chain uses TRBV27 with TRBJ2-5; TRBD1 matches 10 bases. This CDR3 contains 13 residues. The germline CDR1 and CDR2 sequences are MNHEY and SMNVEV (reference sequence). After removal of 6 bases from V and 4 bases from J, the junction contained 2 bases not matched to a gene.

The chain couples TRBV29-1 to TRBJ2-1; the D is unclear. V gave up 6 bases and J gave up 3 bases, with 9 bases separating them. The CDR3 is made up of 12 amino acids. The germline V gene encodes CDR1 SQVTM and CDR2 ANQGSEA. CDR3 in amino acids: CSVATSYNEQFF. CDR3 sequence (DNA): TGCAGCGTCGCTACGAGCTACAATGAGCAGTTCTTC.

CDR3 loop: CASSLILAKNIQYF. The CDR3 nucleotides are TGTGCCAGCAGCTTAATACTAGCCAAAAACATTCAGTACTTC. This chain links TRBV7-2 with TRBJ2-4; no reliable D call. V dropped 2 bases and J dropped 0 bases, with 5 bases sitting between them. The CDR3 covers 14 residues. Per the germline V gene, CDR1 is SGHTA and CDR2 is FQGNSA.

The CDR3 region is CASSLAPGSYNSPLHF. The CDR3 DNA reads TGTGCCAGCAGCTTAGCCCCTGGCTCCTATAATTCACCCCTCCACTTT. The chain has TRBV7-2 and TRBJ1-6; D not resolved. Per germline, CDR1 SGHTA and CDR2 FQGNSA. This CDR3 is built from 16 residues. Trimming removed 0 bases from V and 0 bases from J, with 6 bases in between.

This clonotype is a singleton in its sample. V usage is TRBV5-8 and J usage is TRBJ2-7; 8 bases are a match to TRBD2. The trim removed 8 bases at V and 3 bases at J, leaving 10 bases unmatched. Germline V gene sequence: CDR1 SGHTS, CDR2 YDEGEE. The CDR3 is made up of 14 amino acids. In DNA form, the CDR3 reads TGTGCCAGTGGCGAGCGGGGGCGCATCTACGAGCAGTACGTC. Its translation is CASGERGRIYEQYV.

The chain couples TRBV7-8 to TRBJ1-5; D is unclear. Germline CDR1 reads SGHVS; CDR2 reads FQNEAQ. The CDR3 consists of 15 residues. Trimming removed 7 bases at V and 7 bases at J, with 20 bases between. In DNA form, the CDR3 reads TGTGCCAGCACTCGAACGAGGCTGGGTGAGCAGCCCCAGCATTTT. This sequence encodes CASTRTRLGEQPQHF.

This clonotype was found a few times. This rearrangement joins TRBV20-1 to TRBJ2-1; 12 nucleotides align to TRBD2. The V gene end was trimmed by 0 bases and the J gene end by 9 bases; junction bases not matched to a gene: 6. The CDR3 length is 15 residues. Germline lookup yields CDR1 DFQATT and CDR2 SNEGSKA (reference sequence). The CDR3 spells CSARDPSGGAGEQFF. The CDR3 DNA sequence: TGCAGTGCTAGAGATCCTAGCGGGGGGGCGGGTGAGCAGTTCTTC.

This clonotype was seen only a few times. V is TRBV6-6 and J is TRBJ2-7; TRBD1 is a possible D gene (5 bases). CDR1 and CDR2 from the germline V gene are MNHNY and SVGAGI (reference sequence). Trimming pared 6 bases from V and 7 bases from J, leaving 16 bases between. This CDR3 has 13 residues. DNA for the CDR3: TGTGCCAGCAGGGACAAAGGGGCCTGGGAGCAGTACGTC. Its protein is CASRDKGAWEQYV.

This clonotype was seen a few times. V usage is TRBV15 and J usage is TRBJ1-2; maybe TRBD1 (6 bases). Germline loops: CDR1 LNHNV, CDR2 YYDKDF (reference sequence). V was clipped by 4 bases and J by 8 bases, with 23 bases between them. The CDR3 totals 16 residues. Here the CDR3 reads CATSTYQGPRWGGYTF. CDR3 DNA: TGTGCCACCAGCACTTACCAGGGGCCGCGATGGGGCGGCTACACCTTC.

The gene calls are TRBV2 and TRBJ2-7; TRBD1 might be the D (6 bases). From germline, CDR1 is SNHLY and CDR2 FYNNEI. V lost 10 bases, J lost 7 bases, and 20 bases lay in between. This CDR3 is built from 13 residues. CDR3: CAIHRETPSEQYF. CDR3 nucleotides: TGTGCCATCCACAGGGAAACCCCTTCTGAGCAGTACTTC.

This clonotype was detected only a few times. The V gene is TRBV7-2, the J gene TRBJ1-2, with D hard to call. Deletions cut 3 bases from V and 8 bases from J, with 13 bases between. Germline loops: CDR1 SGHTA, CDR2 FQGNSA. The CDR3 loop spans 13 amino acids. The CDR3 region is CASSLETSLGYTF. CDR3 DNA: TGTGCCAGCAGCTTGGAGACCTCACTCGGCTACACCTTC.

This chain links TRBV24-1 with TRBJ1-1; perhaps TRBD1 as D (6 bases). Germline lookup yields CDR1 KGHDR and CDR2 SFDVKD. Deletions cut 2 bases from V and 5 bases from J, with 17 bases between. The CDR3 is 16 amino acids. The CDR3: CATSDSPPGAGTEAFF. The CDR3 nucleotides are TGTGCCACCAGTGATTCCCCCCCGGGGGCTGGGACTGAAGCTTTCTTT.

The chain combines TRBV25-1 with TRBJ2-5; 8 nucleotides align to TRBD1. The CDR3 totals 16 residues. The germline CDR1 and CDR2 sequences are MGHDK and SYGVNS. V lost 3 bases, J lost 2 bases, and 8 bases stayed unmatched. The DNA of the CDR3 is TGTGCCAGCAGTGAGACAGGGGAACACACTCAAGAGACCCAGTACTTC. Translation gives CASSETGEHTQETQYF.

This clonotype was observed a handful of times. The chain is built from TRBV7-2 and TRBJ1-1; D is ambiguous. Germline CDR1 is SGHTA and CDR2 is FQGNSA. The ends were cut back, 2 bases at V and 7 bases at J, with 14 bases in the middle. The CDR3 has 14 residues. DNA of the CDR3: TGTGCCAGCAGCTTATCCCCCGGAGAACTTGAAGCTTTCTTT. Its protein product is CASSLSPGELEAFF.

The J gene is TRBJ2-3, the V gene TRBV27; D remains unclear. Germline CDR1 and CDR2: MNHEY and SMNVEV (reference sequence). The CDR3 is 14 amino acids. The ends were cut back, 2 bases at V and 4 bases at J, with 10 bases in the middle. CDR3 residues: CASSLRLAADTQYF. DNA of the CDR3: TGTGCCAGCAGTTTACGACTTGCCGCAGATACGCAGTATTTT.